This TCR beta chain originates from a study of blood T cell repertoires in COVID-19. Which cohort a participant joined came from the clinical history participants gave. Germline lookup yields CDR1 LGHDT and CDR2 YNNKEL (reference sequence). Trimming at V came to 4 bases and at J to 4 bases, leaving 12 bases not matched to a gene. The CDR3 contains 16 residues. Using immunoSEQ multiplex PCR, the repertoire was profiled, and TCRdb retains in-frame clones only, with some absent. This sample has under 200,000 clones; 75% to 90% occur once, and the top ten carry around 3.2%. The chain carries TRBV3-1 (or the pseudogene TRBV3-2) and TRBJ2-7, with TRBD1 matching 8 bases. The sequenced material came from PBMCs or T cells enriched from blood (not recorded which). The TCR comes from a woman aged 60-75 years who had recovered from COVID-19. CDR3 region: CASSPRPGTGDYEQYF. DNA for the CDR3: TGTGCCAGCAGCCCCCGACCCGGGACAGGAGATTACGAGCAGTACTTC.